Following are 30 T cell receptor beta chains from one sample sequenced in a study of shared clonotypes between healthy human individuals. The data were produced by immunoSEQ multiplex PCR, yet TCRdb's version contains in-frame clones alone and is incomplete. The sample yields 1.5 million to 2.5 million clones, about 95% seen once. Naive CD8 cells lacked CD45RO and underwent positive selection for CCR7, leaving out terminally differentiated effector memory CD45RA+ cells. The sample was naive CD8+ T cells sorted from blood. Source of these receptors: a man younger than 30 in good health.

This clone appeared a single time. CDR3 protein: CASSLGYSSSYEQYF. For the CDR3, the DNA is TGCGCCAGCAGCCTAGGCTACTCGAGCTCCTACGAGCAGTACTTC. The chain links TRBV4-3 to TRBJ2-7; D is unclear. Germline values: CDR1 LGHNA, CDR2 YSLEER. The V end was cut by 4 bases, the J end by 0 bases, with 13 bases between. The length of the CDR3 is 15 residues.

The chain joins TRBV11-2 to TRBJ1-2, with a weak D call TRBD1 (6 bases). Germline V lookup: CDR1 SGHAT, CDR2 FQNNGV. The CDR3 is 14 residues long. Trimming took 0 bases from V and 8 from J, leaving 13 bases between them. CDR3 loop: CASSLDLGALGYTF. The CDR3 DNA follows: TGTGCCAGCAGCTTAGATTTGGGGGCTTTAGGCTACACCTTC.

The CDR3 DNA reads TGTGCCAGCAGTAGCCGGACTAGCACATACAATGAGCAGTTCTTC. It translates to CASSSRTSTYNEQFF. The gene calls are TRBV6-5 and TRBJ2-1, with 8 positions matching TRBD2. After removal of 5 bases from V and 4 bases from J, the junction contained 7 bases not matched to a gene. The germline V gene encodes CDR1 MNHEY and CDR2 SVGAGI. This CDR3 has 15 amino acids.

This chain joins TRBV5-4 and TRBJ2-7; D is perhaps TRBD1 (6 bases). Germline V gene lookup returns CDR1 SGHNT and CDR2 YYREEE (reference sequence). The ends were cut back, 4 bases at V and 3 bases at J, with 14 bases in the middle. The CDR3 covers 14 residues. The CDR3 sequence is CASSDGYRVYEQYF. In nucleotides, the CDR3 is TGTGCCAGCAGCGATGGTTACAGGGTCTACGAGCAGTACTTC.

The V call is TRBV5-4, the J call TRBJ2-7; tentatively, D is TRBD2 (5 bases). Trimming took off 2 bases at V and 0 bases at J, with 9 bases between the two ends. The CDR3 runs to 14 residues. Germline V lookup: CDR1 SGHNT, CDR2 YYREEE (reference sequence). The CDR3, as DNA: TGTGCCAGCAGCTTTGACTATAGCTCCTACGAGCAGTACTTC. This encodes CASSFDYSSYEQYF.

The chain combines TRBV27 with TRBJ2-1, with D perhaps matching TRBD1 (6 bases). Germline CDR1 MNHEY, CDR2 SMNVEV (reference sequence). This CDR3 has 16 residues. The ends were cut back, 5 bases at V and 3 bases at J, with 17 bases in the middle. The CDR3 coding sequence is TGTGCCAGCAGTCTCCGGGACAACCGATACTACAATGAGCAGTTCTTC. Translated: CASSLRDNRYYNEQFF.

The genes are TRBV27 and TRBJ2-3, with TRBD2 identical over 8 bases. CDR1 and CDR2 (germline): MNHEY, SMNVEV (reference sequence). V gave up 3 bases and J gave up 1 base; unmatched junction bases: 6. This CDR3 region has 16 residues. CDR3 sequence: CASSLSGTRGTDTQYF. The CDR3 DNA sequence: TGTGCCAGCAGTTTGTCCGGGACTAGAGGCACAGATACGCAGTATTTT.

The CDR3: CASSLIRDEQYF. In nucleotides, the CDR3 is TGCGCCAGCAGCTTGATCAGGGACGAGCAGTACTTC. The V and J genes are TRBV5-1 and TRBJ2-7; tentative D call: TRBD1 (5 bases). The CDR3 has 12 amino acids. Trimming removed 1 base from V and 5 bases from J, with 7 bases in between. In germline, CDR1 is SGHRS, CDR2 YFSETQ.

V and J are TRBV28 and TRBJ1-2; 12 bases are shared with TRBD1. The V gene end was trimmed by 4 bases and the J gene end by 1 base; junction bases not matched to a gene: 7. Germline CDR1 and CDR2: MDHEN and SYDVKM. CDR3 length equals 17 residues. The CDR3 reads CASSWGTGGGHNYGYTF. The CDR3 region has the DNA TGTGCCAGCAGTTGGGGGACAGGGGGCGGCCATAACTATGGCTACACCTTC.

J is TRBJ2-7 and V is TRBV4-1; 11 nucleotides align to TRBD2. Germline values: CDR1 MGHRA, CDR2 YSYEKL. The CDR3 has 15 amino acids. V lost 4 bases, J lost 3 bases, and 5 bases stayed unmatched. The DNA for the CDR3 is TGCGCCAGCAGCCTAGGGACTAGCGGACACTACGAGCAGTACTTC. Its translation is CASSLGTSGHYEQYF.

The CDR3 sequence: CASREDSYIYEQYF. DNA of the CDR3: TGTGCCAGCAGAGAGGACAGCTACATCTACGAGCAGTACTTC. The V and J genes are TRBV6-1 and TRBJ2-7; maybe TRBD1 (6 bases). Germline lookup yields CDR1 MNHNS and CDR2 SASEGT. V was shortened by 6 bases and J by 3 bases, with 15 bases between the two germline ends. There are 14 residues in the CDR3.

This chain joins TRBV2 and TRBJ2-7; 9 positions agree with TRBD1. Losses at the gene ends were 10 bases for V and 3 bases for J; bases not matched to a gene: 7. CDR1 and CDR2 from the germline V gene are SNHLY and FYNNEI. The CDR3 runs 13 residues. The CDR3 nucleotides are TGTGCCACCGCGTTGACAGGGGGCTACGAGCAGTACTTC. The encoded protein is CATALTGGYEQYF.

The chain couples TRBV13 to TRBJ1-1; D may be TRBD1 (5 bases). Germline V gives CDR1 PRHDT, CDR2 FYEKMQ (reference sequence). V was trimmed by 4 bases and J by 1 base, leaving 10 bases between them. The CDR3 covers 14 residues. DNA for the CDR3: TGTGCCAGCAGCTCGGGACTGGGGAACACTGAAGCTTTCTTT. Its translation is CASSSGLGNTEAFF.

The rearrangement links TRBV9 to TRBJ2-1, with 10 bases fitting TRBD1. Germline CDR1 and CDR2: SGDLS and YYNGEE. Trimming at V came to 3 bases and at J to 5 bases, leaving 5 bases not matched to a gene. The CDR3 consists of 15 residues. The CDR3 nucleotides read TGTGCCAGCAGCGCAGAGGGGACAGGGGACAATGAGCAGTTCTTC. Translating gives CASSAEGTGDNEQFF.

This clone has a single count. V and J are TRBV7-2 and TRBJ2-2; maybe TRBD1 (5 bases). Germline V gives CDR1 SGHTA, CDR2 FQGNSA. The CDR3 is 14 amino acids. The V gene lost 0 bases and the J gene lost 5 bases, with 7 bases spanning the gap. In DNA form, the CDR3 reads TGTGCCAGCAGCTTAGCGGGGCTTACCGGGGAGCTGTTTTTT. It specifies CASSLAGLTGELFF.

This clone appeared once. The V call is TRBV19, the J call TRBJ2-1; no clear D gene. Trimming stripped 0 bases from V and 7 bases from J, with 13 bases between. Germline-derived CDR1 and CDR2 are LNHDA and SQIVND (reference sequence). This CDR3 spans 15 amino acids. The CDR3 spells CASSIEATAWNEQFF. The CDR3 DNA sequence: TGTGCCAGTAGTATAGAAGCGACGGCCTGGAATGAGCAGTTCTTC.

The J gene is TRBJ1-3, the V gene TRBV13; the D is unclear. The CDR3 contains 14 residues. Germline CDR1 and CDR2: PRHDT and FYEKMQ (reference sequence). V lost 7 bases, J lost 1 base, and 11 bases lay in between. The CDR3: CASNSRLSGNTIYF. The CDR3 DNA reads as TGTGCCAGCAACTCCCGGTTATCTGGAAACACCATATATTTT.

As regards this clone: This specimen includes other DNA sequences encoding the same CDR3. The chain recombines TRBV28 with TRBJ2-3; D is unclear. Germline lookup yields CDR1 MDHEN and CDR2 SYDVKM. This CDR3 has 13 amino acids. V was clipped by 2 bases and J by 1 base, with 4 bases between them. CDR3 in amino acids: CASSLRGTDTQYF. The CDR3 bases are TGTGCCAGCAGTTTACGGGGCACAGATACGCAGTATTTT.

Turning to this clone: At the DNA level, this CDR3 is encoded by other sequences in the same sample as well. This chain uses TRBV9 with TRBJ2-7; the match to TRBD1 covers 7 bases. The CDR3 consists of 14 residues. Per germline, CDR1 SGDLS and CDR2 YYNGEE. V shed 4 bases, J shed 2 bases, and the junction held 6 bases outside the gene matches. Here the CDR3 DNA reads TGTGCCAGCAGCCCCCGGGACAGTCCCTACGAGCAGTACTTC. Its protein product is CASSPRDSPYEQYF.

This clone occurred once. V usage is TRBV11-2 and J usage is TRBJ1-4, with 7 positions matching TRBD1. V lost 2 bases to trimming and J lost 7 bases; unmatched junction nucleotides: 7. The CDR3 covers 15 residues. Looked up from germline, CDR1 is SGHAT and CDR2 is FQNNGV. The CDR3: CASSLLQGFGEKLFF. The CDR3 bases are TGTGCCAGCAGCTTATTACAGGGGTTCGGTGAAAAACTGTTTTTT.

The table lists this clone with a count of one. The chain employs TRBV7-9 and TRBJ1-1, with no clear D. V was trimmed by 1 base and J by 8 bases, leaving 14 bases between them. The germline V gene has CDR1 SEHNR and CDR2 FQNEAQ (reference sequence). The CDR3 covers 14 residues. CDR3 protein: CASSLEEALPEAFF. As DNA, the CDR3 is TGTGCCAGCAGCTTAGAGGAGGCTCTGCCGGAAGCTTTCTTT. The whole variable domain, remainder taken from reference TRBV7-9 and TRBJ1-1, is DTGVSQNPRHKITKRGQNVTFRCDPISEHNRLYWYRQTLGQGPEFLTYFQNEAQLEKSRLLSDRFSAERPKGSFSTLEIQRTEQGDSAMYLCASSLEEALPEAFFGQGTRLTVV.

The V call is TRBV7-9, the J call TRBJ2-7; no clear D gene. Germline V gene data show CDR1 as SEHNR and CDR2 as FQNEAQ (reference sequence). This CDR3 contains 16 residues. V lost 5 bases and J 6 bases, leaving 23 bases between the germline ends. CDR3: CASSRSLNPTWSEQYF. The CDR3 nucleotides read TGTGCCAGCAGCCGATCGTTAAACCCTACGTGGTCCGAGCAGTACTTC.

The chain joins TRBV13 to TRBJ1-2; weak D call: TRBD1 (6 bases). Germline-derived CDR1 and CDR2 are PRHDT and FYEKMQ (reference sequence). V lost 0 bases, J lost 0 bases, and 11 bases lay in between. The CDR3 runs to 16 residues. Here the CDR3 DNA reads TGTGCCAGCAGCTTAGGCAGGGGTTCGACTAACTATGGCTACACCTTC. The encoded protein is CASSLGRGSTNYGYTF.

The chain links TRBV7-9 to TRBJ2-1, with D hard to call. CDR1 is SEHNR, CDR2 FQNEAQ, per germline (reference sequence). CDR3 size: 12 residues. V was pared by 1 base and J by 10 bases, with 8 bases between. CDR3 sequence: CASSLEQREQFF. CDR3 DNA: TGTGCCAGCAGCTTAGAACAACGCGAGCAGTTCTTC.

This clone was seen once. The CDR3 sequence is CSGVGGTAEAFF. For the CDR3, the DNA is TGCAGCGGAGTAGGCGGCACTGCTGAAGCTTTCTTT. The chain employs TRBV29-1 and TRBJ1-1; no definite D call. Per germline, CDR1 SQVTM and CDR2 ANQGSEA. Trimming stripped 7 bases from V and 6 bases from J, with 15 bases between. The CDR3 totals 12 residues.

The chain links TRBV4-1 to TRBJ2-3; a weak D match, TRBD2 (6 bases). Germline loops: CDR1 MGHRA, CDR2 YSYEKL. Trimming stripped 8 bases from V and 9 bases from J, with 15 bases between. The CDR3 consists of 12 residues. The CDR3 loop reads CASAFPGDTQYF. For the CDR3, the DNA is TGCGCCAGCGCCTTCCCGGGGGACACGCAGTATTTT.

The chain joins TRBV7-8 to TRBJ2-7; 7 nucleotides agree with TRBD1. The CDR3 extends over 14 amino acids. Germline CDR1 is SGHVS and CDR2 is FQNEAQ. V dropped 5 bases and J dropped 4; count of bases not matched to a gene: 8. The CDR3 loop is CASSPQGQSYEQYF. In DNA form, the CDR3 reads TGTGCCAGCAGCCCTCAGGGACAGTCTTACGAGCAGTACTTC.

J is TRBJ2-7 and V is TRBV4-1; either TRBD1 or TRBD2 may fit D (5 bases each). Looked up from germline, CDR1 is MGHRA and CDR2 is YSYEKL. The CDR3 runs 16 residues. V was pared by 3 bases and J by 2 bases, with 17 bases between. The DNA for the CDR3 is TGCGCCAGCAGCCATCTCGCCGGGGCCGGGGCCTACGAGCAGTACTTC. Translated, it gives CASSHLAGAGAYEQYF.

The chain is built from TRBV7-6 and TRBJ2-7, with TRBD1 matching over 10 bases. The V gene's germline CDR1 is SGHVS and CDR2 FNYEAQ. There are 14 residues in the CDR3. The J segment lost 7 bases and the V segment lost 5 bases, leaving 8 bases of the junction unmatched. CDR3 sequence (DNA): TGTGCCAGCAGCCAAGGGACAGGGGAGCAAGAGCAGTACTTC. Translating it yields CASSQGTGEQEQYF.

The chain has TRBV7-8 and TRBJ1-6, with TRBD1 as a possible D gene (6 bases). Germline CDR1 and CDR2: SGHVS and FQNEAQ. Trimming pared 1 base from V and 3 bases from J, leaving 13 bases between. The CDR3 extends over 17 amino acids. This CDR3 reads CASSLGNREIYNSPLHF. The CDR3 DNA is TGTGCCAGCAGCTTAGGGAACAGGGAAATCTATAATTCACCCCTCCACTTT.